A single TCR beta chain is shown here with its context. Only a few counts were recorded for this clone. The antigen it binds to is not known. The sample holds no much larger clone one base away, and base qualities are not on file. Each donor gave one peripheral blood draw, approximately 100 mL on average, collected into heparinised tubes. Using a panel that included CD45RO, CCR7, CD25, CD127, CD95 and CD27, naive, central memory, regulatory and stem cell-like memory CD4+ T cells were sorted on a BD FACSAria II. All sorted populations exceeded 95% purity. PBMCs were isolated immediately by Lymphoprep density gradient centrifugation and stained directly without culture. So that batch effects would be minimized, each experiment stained and sorted samples in pairs, pairing one healthy donor with one patient. The sample originates from a study of beta chain features in type 1 diabetes (dated by TCRdb to 2016 to 2019). Turning to the overall study: No differences in mean age, gender distribution, total cell number or subset yield were found between patients and healthy donors. In the study, recently diagnosed type 1 diabetes patients and matched healthy donors were compared on the TCRB repertoires of their sorted circulating CD4+ T cell subsets. A total of some 100,000,000 sorted cells were examined across all samples, and the number of cells per subset was strongly correlated with RNA yield. Regulatory and stem cell-like memory subsets were isolated from only 8 patients and about eight healthy donors, whereas naive and central memory subsets came from all 30 or so donors.

Findings and caveats that apply to the study as a whole: In all four CD4+ subsets, TCRB CDR3 length was moderately but significantly shorter in type 1 diabetes patients. At VDJ recombination sites, patients with type 1 diabetes made fewer insertions and deleted more nucleotides, a pattern implying thymic rearrangement abnormalities. Shorter templates might have been favored by PCR, but patient and control samples were amplified and corrected together, so both groups would have been affected equally by any skew. Sequencing cDNA rather than genomic DNA could over-represent highly expressing activated cells, although activation and CD3 levels did not differ between groups. Naive, central memory and regulatory TCRB repertoires appeared more similar among patients than among healthy donors. HLA sub-analyses involved small numbers of individuals, so any influence of HLA type on TCRB rearrangement remained unresolved.

Looking up the germline V gene yields CDR1 SGHRS and CDR2 YFSETQ. Trimmed from V: 0 bases; trimmed from J: 2 bases; junction bases lacking a gene match: 2. The CDR3 has 15 amino acids, counting the end cysteine and phenylalanine. Here the CDR3 DNA is all that survives: 45 bases in frame from base 1. The entire amount of isolated RNA was reverse transcribed using the High Capacity cDNA Reverse Transcription Kit, so the sequenced TCRB transcripts were expressed ones. Deep immunoSEQ sequencing was applied to naive, central memory and regulatory T cell samples, giving an average of around 3.4 million total reads per sample. Sorted cells were lysed in RLT buffer and RNA was extracted with DNase-treated RNeasy Micro or Mini kits, depending on cell number. Each cell subset was processed separately to prevent cross-contamination, with patient and healthy donor samples processed together. The immunoSEQ multiplex PCR was used to amplify TCRB sequences from cDNA, generating 87-bp fragments that spanned the CDR3 region. Sequencing of the amplicons was performed on the Illumina HiSeq platform. The authors processed their data as follows. Synthetic template baselines were used to correct PCR bias computationally, reads within Hamming distance 2 were collapsed, and singletons that could not be merged were discarded. Reads were aligned to IMGT to assign V, D and J genes, CDR3 length, and insertions or deletions at six rearrangement sites. Within each subset, clonotype counts were normalized to sorted cell number, and only after that were true diversity and Gini coefficients computed with the tcR R package. The overlap coefficient, calculated on TCRB nucleotide sequences, was used to measure repertoire sharing. Not all clones reach the TCRdb copy of this immuneACCESS table, which keeps in-frame sequences only. Checked studies attribute under half of the gap to unresolved V genes and leave the rest unexplained. For V, J and clone size, that table is used; D and trimming come from the DNA. This sample lists almost 350,000 clones; around 8.5% were detected once. The top ten hold 0.9% to 1.1% of the sample.

This receptor was taken from a man aged 25-45 years with type 1 diabetes. The source material was central memory CD4+ T cells from blood. Rearrangement joined TRBV5-1 to TRBJ2-1; 7 bases in the junction line up with TRBD1. The DNA sequence is given as TGCGCCAGCAGCTTGGAGGGGGCGGCCTACAATGAGCAGTTCTTC. Its product reads: CASSLEGAAYNEQFF.